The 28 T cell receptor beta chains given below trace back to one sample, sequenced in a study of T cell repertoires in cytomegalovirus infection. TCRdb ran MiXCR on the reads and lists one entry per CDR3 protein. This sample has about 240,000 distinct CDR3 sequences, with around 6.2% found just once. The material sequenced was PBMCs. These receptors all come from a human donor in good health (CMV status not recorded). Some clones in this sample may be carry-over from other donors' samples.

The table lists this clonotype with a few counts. The CDR3: CASSHRTDYYEKLFF. CDR3 DNA sequence: TGTGCCAGCAGCCATCGGACCGACTACTATGAAAAACTGTTTTTT. The chain recombines TRBV5-6 with TRBJ1-4; unclear D gene. Trimming pared 4 bases from V and 6 bases from J, leaving 16 bases between. In germline, CDR1 is SGHDT, CDR2 YYEEEE. The CDR3 length is 15 residues.

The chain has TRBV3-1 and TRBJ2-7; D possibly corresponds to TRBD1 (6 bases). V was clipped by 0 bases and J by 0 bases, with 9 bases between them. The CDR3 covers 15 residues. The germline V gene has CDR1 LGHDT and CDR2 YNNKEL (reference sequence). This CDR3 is CASSQDYRDSYEQYF. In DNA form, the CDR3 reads TGTGCCAGCAGCCAAGATTACAGGGACTCCTACGAGCAGTACTTC.

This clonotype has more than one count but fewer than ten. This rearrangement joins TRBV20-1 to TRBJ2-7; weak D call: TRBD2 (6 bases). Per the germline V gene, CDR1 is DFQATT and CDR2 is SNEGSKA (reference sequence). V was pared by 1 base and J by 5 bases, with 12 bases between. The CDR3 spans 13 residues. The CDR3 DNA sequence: TGCAGTGCTAGAGGGCTAGCGTTTGACGAGCAGTACTTC. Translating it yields CSARGLAFDEQYF.

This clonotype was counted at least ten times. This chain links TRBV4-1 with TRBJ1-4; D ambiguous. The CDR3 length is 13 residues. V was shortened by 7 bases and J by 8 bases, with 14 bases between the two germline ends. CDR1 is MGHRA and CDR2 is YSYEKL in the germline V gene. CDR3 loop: CASTLPPGEKLFF. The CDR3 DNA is TGCGCCAGCACCCTGCCCCCGGGGGAAAAACTGTTTTTT.

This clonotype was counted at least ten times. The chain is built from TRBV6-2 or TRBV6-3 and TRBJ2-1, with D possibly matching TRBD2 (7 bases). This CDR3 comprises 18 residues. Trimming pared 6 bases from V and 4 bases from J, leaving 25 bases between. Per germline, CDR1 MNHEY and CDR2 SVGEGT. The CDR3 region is CASSLSWLGGPIYNEQFF. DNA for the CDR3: TGTGCCAGCAGCCTCTCCTGGTTGGGGGGGCCCATTTACAATGAGCAGTTCTTC.

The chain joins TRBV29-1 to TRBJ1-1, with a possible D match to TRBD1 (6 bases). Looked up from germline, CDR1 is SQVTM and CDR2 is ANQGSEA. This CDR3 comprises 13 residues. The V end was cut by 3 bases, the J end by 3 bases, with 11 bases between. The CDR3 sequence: CSVERGRDTEAFF. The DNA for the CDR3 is TGCAGCGTTGAGAGGGGGAGAGACACTGAAGCTTTCTTT.

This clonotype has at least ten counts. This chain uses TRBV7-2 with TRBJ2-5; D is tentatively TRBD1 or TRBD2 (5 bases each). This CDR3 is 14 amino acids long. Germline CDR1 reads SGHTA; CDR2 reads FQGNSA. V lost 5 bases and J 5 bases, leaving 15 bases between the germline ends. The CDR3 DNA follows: TGTGCCAGCAGCGTAGTCGGGGCGGATGAGACCCAGTACTTC. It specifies CASSVVGADETQYF.

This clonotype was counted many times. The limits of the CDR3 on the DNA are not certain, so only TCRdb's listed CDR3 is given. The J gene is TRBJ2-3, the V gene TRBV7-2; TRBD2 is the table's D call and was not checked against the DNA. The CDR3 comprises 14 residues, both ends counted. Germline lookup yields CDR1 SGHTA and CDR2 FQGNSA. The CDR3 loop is CASSLEVAGGAPYF.

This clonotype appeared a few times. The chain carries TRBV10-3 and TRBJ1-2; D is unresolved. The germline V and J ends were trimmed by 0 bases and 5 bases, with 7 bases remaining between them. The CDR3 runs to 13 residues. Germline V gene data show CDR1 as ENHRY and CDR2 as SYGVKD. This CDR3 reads CAISESSGYGYTF. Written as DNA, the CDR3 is TGTGCCATCAGTGAGTCCTCCGGTTATGGCTACACCTTC.

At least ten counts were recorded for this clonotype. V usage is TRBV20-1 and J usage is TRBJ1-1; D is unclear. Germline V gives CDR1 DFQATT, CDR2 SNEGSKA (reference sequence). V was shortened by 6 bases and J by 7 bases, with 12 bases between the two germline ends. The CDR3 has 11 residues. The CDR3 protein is CSARSGVEAFF. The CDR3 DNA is TGCAGTGCCCGGTCCGGGGTTGAAGCTTTCTTT.

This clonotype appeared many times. CDR3 nucleotide sequence: TGTGCCAGCAGCTTACCTAGGGCGCGAGCTTTCTTT. Translation: CASSLPRARAFF. This rearrangement joins TRBV7-2 to TRBJ1-1; D is uncertain. The CDR3 runs to 12 residues. V dropped 2 bases and J dropped 10 bases, with 11 bases sitting between them. Germline loops: CDR1 SGHTA, CDR2 FQGNSA. Full variable domain (remainder filled in from reference TRBV7-2 and TRBJ1-1): GAGVSQSPSNKVTEKGKDVELRCDPISGHTALYWYRQSLGQGLEFLIYFQGNSAPDKSGLPSDRFSAERTGGSVSTLTIQRTQQEDSAVYLCASSLPRARAFFGQGTRLTVV.

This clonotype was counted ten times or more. For the CDR3, the DNA is TGCAGCGTTGCTGGGGACCAAACCGGGGAGCTGTTTTTT. Translation gives CSVAGDQTGELFF. This chain uses TRBV29-1 with TRBJ2-2; D possibly matches TRBD1 or TRBD2 (5 bases each). The V gene's germline CDR1 is SQVTM and CDR2 ANQGSEA. The CDR3 spans 13 residues. V lost 4 bases and J lost 5, with 11 bases in between.

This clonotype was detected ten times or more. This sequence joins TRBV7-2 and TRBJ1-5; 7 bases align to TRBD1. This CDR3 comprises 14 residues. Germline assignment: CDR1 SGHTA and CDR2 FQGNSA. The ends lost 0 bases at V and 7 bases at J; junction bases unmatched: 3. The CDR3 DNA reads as TGTGCCAGCAGCTTAGCAGGGGGCGTCCAGCCCCAGCATTTT. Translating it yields CASSLAGGVQPQHF.

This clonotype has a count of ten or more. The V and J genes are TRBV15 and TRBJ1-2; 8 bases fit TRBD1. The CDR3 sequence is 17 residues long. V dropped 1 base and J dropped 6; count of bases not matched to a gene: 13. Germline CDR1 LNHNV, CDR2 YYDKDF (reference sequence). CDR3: CATSRGGAGGVSNGYTF. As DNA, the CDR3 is TGTGCCACCAGCAGAGGGGGGGCAGGGGGCGTCTCGAATGGCTACACCTTC.

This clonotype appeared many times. CDR3 DNA sequence: TGTGCCAGCACCCTATTTGGGGGCGCAGTTGGCGAAAAACTGTTTTTT. Translating gives CASTLFGGAVGEKLFF. The rearrangement joins TRBV7-2 to TRBJ1-4, with D perhaps TRBD1 (6 bases). The CDR3 is 16 amino acids. Trimming shortened V by 7 bases and J by 8 bases, and 23 bases separated the two germline ends. Per the germline V gene, CDR1 is SGHTA and CDR2 is FQGNSA.

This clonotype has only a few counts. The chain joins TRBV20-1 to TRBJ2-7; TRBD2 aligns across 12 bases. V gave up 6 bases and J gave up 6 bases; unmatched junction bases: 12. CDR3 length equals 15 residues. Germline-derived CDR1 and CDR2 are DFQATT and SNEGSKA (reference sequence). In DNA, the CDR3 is TGCAGTGCACCGCCTAGCGGGGGGGCCAAGGGCGAGCAGTACTTC. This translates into CSAPPSGGAKGEQYF.

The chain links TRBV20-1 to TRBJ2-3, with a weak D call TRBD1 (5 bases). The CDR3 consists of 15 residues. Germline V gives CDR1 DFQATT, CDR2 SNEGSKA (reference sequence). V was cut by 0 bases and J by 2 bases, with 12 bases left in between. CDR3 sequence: CSARDGAAITDTQYF. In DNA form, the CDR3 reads TGCAGTGCTAGAGATGGGGCAGCGATCACAGATACGCAGTATTTT.

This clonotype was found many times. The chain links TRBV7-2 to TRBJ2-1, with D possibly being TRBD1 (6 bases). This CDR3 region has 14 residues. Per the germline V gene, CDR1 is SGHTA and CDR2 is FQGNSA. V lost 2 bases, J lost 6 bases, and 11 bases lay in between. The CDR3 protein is CASSLTQGLNEQFF. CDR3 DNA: TGTGCCAGCAGCTTAACGCAGGGGCTCAATGAGCAGTTCTTC.

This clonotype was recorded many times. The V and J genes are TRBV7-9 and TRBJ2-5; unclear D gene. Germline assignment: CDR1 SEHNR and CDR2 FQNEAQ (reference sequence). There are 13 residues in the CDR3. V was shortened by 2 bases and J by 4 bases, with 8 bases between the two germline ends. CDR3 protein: CASSLILGETQYF. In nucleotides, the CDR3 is TGTGCCAGCAGCTTAATACTGGGAGAGACCCAGTACTTC.

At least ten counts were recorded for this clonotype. CDR3 protein: CAWTSHSTDTQYF. In DNA form, the CDR3 reads TGTGCCTGGACTTCTCATAGCACAGATACGCAGTATTTT. The chain recombines TRBV30 with TRBJ2-3; D gene uncertain. In germline, CDR1 is GTSNPN, CDR2 SVGIG (reference sequence). With 4 bases removed from V and 0 bases from J, the gap between germline ends came to 8 bases. The CDR3 is 13 amino acids.

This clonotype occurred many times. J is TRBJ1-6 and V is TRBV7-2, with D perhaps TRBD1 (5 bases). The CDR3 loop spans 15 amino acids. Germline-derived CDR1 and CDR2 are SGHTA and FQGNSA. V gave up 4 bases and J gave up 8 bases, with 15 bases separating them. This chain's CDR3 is CASSSSGRPDSPLHF. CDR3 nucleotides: TGTGCCAGCAGCTCTTCGGGACGTCCGGATTCACCCCTCCACTTT.

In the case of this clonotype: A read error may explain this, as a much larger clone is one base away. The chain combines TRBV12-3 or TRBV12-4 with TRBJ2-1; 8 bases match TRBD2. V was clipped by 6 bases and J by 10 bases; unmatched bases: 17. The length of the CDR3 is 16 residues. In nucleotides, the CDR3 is TGTGCCAGCAGACGGGGGGGGAGGGGTCCTTCCAAAGAGCAGTTCTTC. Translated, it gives CASRRGGRGPSKEQFF.

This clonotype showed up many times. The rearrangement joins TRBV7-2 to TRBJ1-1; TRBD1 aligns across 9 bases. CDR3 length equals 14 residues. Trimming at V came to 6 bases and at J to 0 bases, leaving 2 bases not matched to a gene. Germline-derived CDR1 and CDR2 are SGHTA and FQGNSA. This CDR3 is CASSRDRVNTEAFF. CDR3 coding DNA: TGTGCCAGCAGTAGGGACAGGGTGAACACTGAAGCTTTCTTT. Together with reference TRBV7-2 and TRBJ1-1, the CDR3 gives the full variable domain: GAGVSQSPSNKVTEKGKDVELRCDPISGHTALYWYRQSLGQGLEFLIYFQGNSAPDKSGLPSDRFSAERTGGSVSTLTIQRTQQEDSAVYLCASSRDRVNTEAFFGQGTRLTVV.

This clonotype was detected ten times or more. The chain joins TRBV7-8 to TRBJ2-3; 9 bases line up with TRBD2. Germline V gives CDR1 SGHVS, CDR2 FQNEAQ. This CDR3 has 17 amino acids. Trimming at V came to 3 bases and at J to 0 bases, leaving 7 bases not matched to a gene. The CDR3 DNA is TGTGCCAGCAGCTTGCAAATAGCGGGGGCTAGCACAGATACGCAGTATTTT. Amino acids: CASSLQIAGASTDTQYF.

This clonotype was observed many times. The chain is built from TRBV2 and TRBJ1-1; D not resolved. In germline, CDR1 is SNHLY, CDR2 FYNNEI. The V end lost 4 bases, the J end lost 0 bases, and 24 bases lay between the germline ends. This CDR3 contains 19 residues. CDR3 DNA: TGTGCCAGCAGTGTAGGGCGGAGGGAGGGCTTCTCCATGAACACTGAAGCTTTCTTT. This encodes CASSVGRREGFSMNTEAFF.

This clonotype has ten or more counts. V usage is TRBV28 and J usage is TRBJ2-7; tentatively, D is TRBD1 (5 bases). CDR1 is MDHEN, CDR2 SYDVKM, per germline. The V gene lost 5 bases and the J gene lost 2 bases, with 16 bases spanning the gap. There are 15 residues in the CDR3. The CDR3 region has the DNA TGTGCCAGCAGTCCAGGGTCTCAAAGTACCTACGAGCAGTACTTC. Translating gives CASSPGSQSTYEQYF. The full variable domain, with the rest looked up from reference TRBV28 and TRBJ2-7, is DVKVTQSSRYLVKRTGEKVFLECVQDMDHENMFWYRQDPGLGLRLIYFSYDVKMKEKGDIPEGYSVSREKKERFSLILESASTNQTSMYLCASSPGSQSTYEQYFGPGTRLTVT.

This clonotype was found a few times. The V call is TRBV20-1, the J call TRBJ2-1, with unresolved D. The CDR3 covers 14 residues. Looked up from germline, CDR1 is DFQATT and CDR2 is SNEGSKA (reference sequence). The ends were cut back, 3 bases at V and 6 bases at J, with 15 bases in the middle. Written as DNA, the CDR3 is TGCAGTGCTAGTCCCGGGTCCGTAGGCAATGAGCAGTTCTTC. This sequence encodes CSASPGSVGNEQFF.

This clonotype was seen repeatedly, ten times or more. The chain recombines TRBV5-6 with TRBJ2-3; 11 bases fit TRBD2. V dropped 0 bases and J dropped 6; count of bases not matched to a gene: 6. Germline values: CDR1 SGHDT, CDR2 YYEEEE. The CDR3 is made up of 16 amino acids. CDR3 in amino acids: CASSLVVSGGADTQYF. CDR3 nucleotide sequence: TGTGCCAGCAGCTTGGTGGTTAGCGGGGGGGCCGATACGCAGTATTTT.